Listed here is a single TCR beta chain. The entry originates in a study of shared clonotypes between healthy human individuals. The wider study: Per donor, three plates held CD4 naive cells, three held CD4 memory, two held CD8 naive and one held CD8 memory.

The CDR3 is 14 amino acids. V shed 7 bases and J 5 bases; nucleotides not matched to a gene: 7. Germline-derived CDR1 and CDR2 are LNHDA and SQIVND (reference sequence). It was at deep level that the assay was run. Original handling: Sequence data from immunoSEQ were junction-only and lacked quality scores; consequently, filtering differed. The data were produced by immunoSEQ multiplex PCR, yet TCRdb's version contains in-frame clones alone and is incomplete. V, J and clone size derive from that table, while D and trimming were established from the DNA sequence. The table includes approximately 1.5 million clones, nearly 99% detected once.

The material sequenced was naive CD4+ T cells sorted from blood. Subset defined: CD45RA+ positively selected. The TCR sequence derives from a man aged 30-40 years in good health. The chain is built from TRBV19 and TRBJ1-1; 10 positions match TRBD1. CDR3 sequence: CASILTGGGTEAFF. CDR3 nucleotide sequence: TGTGCCAGTATTCTGACAGGGGGCGGGACTGAAGCTTTCTTT.